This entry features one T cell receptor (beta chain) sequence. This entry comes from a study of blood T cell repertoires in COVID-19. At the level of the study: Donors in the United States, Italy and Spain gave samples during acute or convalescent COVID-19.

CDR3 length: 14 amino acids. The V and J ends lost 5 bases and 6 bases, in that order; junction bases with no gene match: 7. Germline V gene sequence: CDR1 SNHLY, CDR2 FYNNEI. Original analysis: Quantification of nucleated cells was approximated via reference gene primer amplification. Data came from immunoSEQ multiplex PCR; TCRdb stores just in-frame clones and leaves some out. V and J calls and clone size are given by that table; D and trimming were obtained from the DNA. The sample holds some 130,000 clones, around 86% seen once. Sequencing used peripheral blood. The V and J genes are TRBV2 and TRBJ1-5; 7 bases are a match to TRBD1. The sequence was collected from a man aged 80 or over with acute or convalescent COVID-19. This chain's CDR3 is CASSTGALVQPQHF. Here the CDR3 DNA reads TGTGCCAGCAGTACAGGGGCCCTGGTTCAGCCCCAGCATTTT.